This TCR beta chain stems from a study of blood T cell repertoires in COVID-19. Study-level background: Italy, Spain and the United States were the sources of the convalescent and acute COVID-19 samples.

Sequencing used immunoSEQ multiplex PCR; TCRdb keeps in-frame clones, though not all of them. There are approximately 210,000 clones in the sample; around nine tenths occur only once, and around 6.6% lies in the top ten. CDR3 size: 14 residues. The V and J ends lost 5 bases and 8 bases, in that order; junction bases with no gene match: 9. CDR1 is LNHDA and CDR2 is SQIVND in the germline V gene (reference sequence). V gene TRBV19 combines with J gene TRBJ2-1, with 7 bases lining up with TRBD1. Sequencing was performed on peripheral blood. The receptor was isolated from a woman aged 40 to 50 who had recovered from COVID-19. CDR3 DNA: TGTGCCAGTAGTCCGGGGACAGCCAGATATGAGCAGTTCTTC. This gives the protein CASSPGTARYEQFF.